This T cell receptor (beta chain) was recovered during a study of blood T cell repertoires in COVID-19. Study summary: The cDNA or gDNA used as material had been derived from T cells, B-cell-depleted T cells, or PBMCs.

The Seattle site enrolled patients during active infection and followed them longitudinally. In the original processing: Amplification of reference gene primers was used by the study to estimate nucleated cell counts. Assay: immunoSEQ multiplex PCR; the TCRdb copy retains only in-frame clones and omits some. For V, J and clone size, that table is used; D and trimming come from the DNA. The sample consists of roughly 280,000 clones, about 88% of them appearing once. This CDR3 is 13 amino acids long. V lost 3 bases, J lost 6 bases, and 3 bases stayed unmatched. The germline V gene has CDR1 SGHNT and CDR2 YYREEE (reference sequence).

The sequence came from a woman in her thirties with COVID-19, enrolled during active disease. V and J are TRBV5-4 and TRBJ2-7, with TRBD2 matching over 10 bases. Source material: peripheral blood. Here the CDR3 reads CASSSGLAVEQYF. CDR3 nucleotides: TGTGCCAGCAGCTCAGGACTAGCGGTCGAGCAGTACTTC.